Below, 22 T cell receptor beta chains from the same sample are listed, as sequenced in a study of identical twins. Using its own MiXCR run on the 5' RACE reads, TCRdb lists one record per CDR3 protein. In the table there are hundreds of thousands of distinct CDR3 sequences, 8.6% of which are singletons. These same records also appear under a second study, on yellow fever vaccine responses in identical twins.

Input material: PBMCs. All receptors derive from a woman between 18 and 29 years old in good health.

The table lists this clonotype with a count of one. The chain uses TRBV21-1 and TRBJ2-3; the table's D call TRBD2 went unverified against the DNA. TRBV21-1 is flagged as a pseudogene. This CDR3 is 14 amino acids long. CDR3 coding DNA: TGTGCCAGCCCCGGCCCCCCCGCCACAGATACGCAGTATTTT. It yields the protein CASPGPPATDTQYF.

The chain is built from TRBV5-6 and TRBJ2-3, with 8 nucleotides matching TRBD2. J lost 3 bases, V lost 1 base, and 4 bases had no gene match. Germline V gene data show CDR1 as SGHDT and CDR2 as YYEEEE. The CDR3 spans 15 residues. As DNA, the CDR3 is TGTGCCAGCAGCTTGCTCCAGCGGGAGACAGATACGCAGTATTTT. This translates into CASSLLQRETDTQYF.

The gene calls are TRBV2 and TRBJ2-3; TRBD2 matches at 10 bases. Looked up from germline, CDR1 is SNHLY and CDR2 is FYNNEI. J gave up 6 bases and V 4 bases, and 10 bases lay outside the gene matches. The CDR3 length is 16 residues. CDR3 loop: CASSAASGGASDTQYF. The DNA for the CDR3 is TGTGCCAGCAGTGCTGCCAGCGGGGGGGCCTCTGATACGCAGTATTTT.

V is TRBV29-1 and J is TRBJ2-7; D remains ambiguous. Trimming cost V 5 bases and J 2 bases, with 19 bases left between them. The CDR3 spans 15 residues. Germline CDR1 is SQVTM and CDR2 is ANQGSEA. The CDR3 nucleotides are TGCAGCGTTCAGACGCGGATACACTCCGCCTACGAGCAGTACTTC. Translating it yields CSVQTRIHSAYEQYF.

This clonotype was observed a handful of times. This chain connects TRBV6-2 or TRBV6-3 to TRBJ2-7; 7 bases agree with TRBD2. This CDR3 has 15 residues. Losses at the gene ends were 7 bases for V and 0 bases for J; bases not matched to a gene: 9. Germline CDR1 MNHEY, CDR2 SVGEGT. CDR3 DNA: TGTGCCAGCATCGATCCCCTAGCGGTCTCCTACGAGCAGTACTTC. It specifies CASIDPLAVSYEQYF.

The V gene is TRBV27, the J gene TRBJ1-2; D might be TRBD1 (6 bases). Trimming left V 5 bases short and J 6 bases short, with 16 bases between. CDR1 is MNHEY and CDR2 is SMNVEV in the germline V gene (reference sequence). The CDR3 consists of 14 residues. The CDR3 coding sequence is TGTGCCAGCAGTCAAATTCGACAGGCTGATGGCTACACCTTC. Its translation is CASSQIRQADGYTF.

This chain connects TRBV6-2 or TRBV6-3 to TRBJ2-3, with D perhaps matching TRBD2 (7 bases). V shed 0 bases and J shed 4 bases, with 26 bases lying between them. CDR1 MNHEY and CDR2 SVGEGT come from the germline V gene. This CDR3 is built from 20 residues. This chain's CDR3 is CASSYSIQRGALPGADTQYF. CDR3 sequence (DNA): TGTGCCAGCAGTTACTCGATCCAGCGGGGAGCTCTCCCAGGGGCAGATACGCAGTATTTT.

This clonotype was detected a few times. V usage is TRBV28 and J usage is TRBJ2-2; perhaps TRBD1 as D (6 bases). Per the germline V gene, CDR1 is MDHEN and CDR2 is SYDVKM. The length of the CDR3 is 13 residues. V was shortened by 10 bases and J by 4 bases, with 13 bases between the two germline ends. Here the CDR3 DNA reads TGTGCCACCTTACTAGGGGGCACCGGGGAGCTGTTTTTT. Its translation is CATLLGGTGELFF.

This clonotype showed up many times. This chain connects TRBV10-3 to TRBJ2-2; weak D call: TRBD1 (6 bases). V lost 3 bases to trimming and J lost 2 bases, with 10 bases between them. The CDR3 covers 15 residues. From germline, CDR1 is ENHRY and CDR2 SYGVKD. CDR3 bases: TGTGCCATCAGTGATTGGGACACCAACACCGGGGAGCTGTTTTTT. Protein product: CAISDWDTNTGELFF.

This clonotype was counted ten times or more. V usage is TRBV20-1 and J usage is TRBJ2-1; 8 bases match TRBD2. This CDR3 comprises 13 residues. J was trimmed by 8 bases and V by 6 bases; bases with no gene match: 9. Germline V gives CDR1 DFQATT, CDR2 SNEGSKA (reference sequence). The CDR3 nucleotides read TGCAGTGCCTCACTAGCGGTCCTCGATGAGCAGTTCTTC. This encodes CSASLAVLDEQFF.

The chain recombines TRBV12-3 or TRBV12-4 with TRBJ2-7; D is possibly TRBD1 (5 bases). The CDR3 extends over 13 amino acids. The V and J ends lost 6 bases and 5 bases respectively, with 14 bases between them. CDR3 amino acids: CASSTAQGDEQYF. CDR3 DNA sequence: TGTGCCAGCAGCACCGCCCAGGGCGACGAGCAGTACTTC.

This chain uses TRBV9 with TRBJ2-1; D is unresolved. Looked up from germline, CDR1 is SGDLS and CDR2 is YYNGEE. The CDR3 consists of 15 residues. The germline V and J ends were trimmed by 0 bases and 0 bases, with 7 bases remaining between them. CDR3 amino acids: CASSVAHNSYNEQFF. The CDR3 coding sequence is TGTGCCAGCAGCGTAGCGCATAACTCCTACAATGAGCAGTTCTTC.

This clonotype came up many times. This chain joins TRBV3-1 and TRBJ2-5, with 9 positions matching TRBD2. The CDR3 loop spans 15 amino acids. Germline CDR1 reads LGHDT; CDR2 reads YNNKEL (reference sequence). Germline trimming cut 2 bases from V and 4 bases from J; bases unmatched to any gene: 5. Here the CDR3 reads CASSQRQAGGETQYF. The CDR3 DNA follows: TGTGCCAGCAGCCAAAGACAAGCGGGGGGAGAGACCCAGTACTTC.

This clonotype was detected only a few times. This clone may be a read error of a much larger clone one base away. Written as DNA, the CDR3 is TGTGCCAGCAGCTTCGACAGGGCAACTAATGAAAAACTGTTTTTT. This gives the protein CASSFDRATNEKLFF. This chain joins TRBV2 and TRBJ1-4, with 7 bases lining up with TRBD1. Trimming at V came to 6 bases and at J to 0 bases, leaving 4 bases not matched to a gene. This CDR3 is built from 15 residues. Germline V gene data show CDR1 as SNHLY and CDR2 as FYNNEI.

Here the CDR3 reads CASRGGTGGRSYEQYF. As DNA, the CDR3 is TGTGCCAGCAGGGGAGGGACAGGGGGCCGATCCTACGAGCAGTACTTC. The V and J genes are TRBV5-6 and TRBJ2-7, with 12 bases aligning to TRBD1. In germline, CDR1 is SGHDT, CDR2 YYEEEE. This CDR3 is built from 16 residues. Germline trimming cut 5 bases from V and 1 base from J; bases unmatched to any gene: 7. Full variable domain (outside the CDR3, taken from reference TRBV5-6 and TRBJ2-7): DAGVTQSPTHLIKTRGQQVTLRCSPKSGHDTVSWYQQALGQGPQFIFQYYEEEERQRGNFPDRFSGHQFPNYSSELNVNALLLGDSALYLCASRGGTGGRSYEQYFGPGTRLTVT.

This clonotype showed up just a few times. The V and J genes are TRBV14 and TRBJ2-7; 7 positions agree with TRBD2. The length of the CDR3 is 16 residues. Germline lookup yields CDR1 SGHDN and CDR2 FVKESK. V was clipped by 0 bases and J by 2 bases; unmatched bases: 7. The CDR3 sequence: CASSQESGRVTYEQYF. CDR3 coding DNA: TGTGCCAGCAGCCAAGAATCTGGGAGGGTTACCTACGAGCAGTACTTC.

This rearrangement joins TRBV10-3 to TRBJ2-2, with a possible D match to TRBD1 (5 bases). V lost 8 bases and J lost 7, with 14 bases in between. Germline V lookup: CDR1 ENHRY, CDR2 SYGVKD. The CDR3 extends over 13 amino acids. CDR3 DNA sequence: TGTGCCATCGGGGCAGGGTTTGTCGGGGAGCTGTTTTTT. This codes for CAIGAGFVGELFF.

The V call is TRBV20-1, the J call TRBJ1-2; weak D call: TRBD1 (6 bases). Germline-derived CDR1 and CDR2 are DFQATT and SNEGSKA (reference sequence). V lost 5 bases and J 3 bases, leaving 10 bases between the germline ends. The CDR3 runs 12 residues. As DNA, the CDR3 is TGCAGTGCTCCGGACAGCCACTATGGCTACACCTTC. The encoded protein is CSAPDSHYGYTF.

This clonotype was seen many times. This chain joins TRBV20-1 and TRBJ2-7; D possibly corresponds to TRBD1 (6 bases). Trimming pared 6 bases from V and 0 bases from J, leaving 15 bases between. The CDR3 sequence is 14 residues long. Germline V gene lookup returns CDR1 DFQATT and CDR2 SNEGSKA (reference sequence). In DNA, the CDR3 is TGCAGTGCGAAAAAGGGGGACATCTCCTACGAGCAGTACTTC. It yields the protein CSAKKGDISYEQYF.

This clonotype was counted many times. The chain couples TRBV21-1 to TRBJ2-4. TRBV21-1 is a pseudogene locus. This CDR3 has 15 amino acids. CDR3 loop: CASSKGQPRENIQYF. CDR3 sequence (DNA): TGTGCCAGCAGCAAAGGGCAGCCAAGGGAAAACATTCAGTACTTC.

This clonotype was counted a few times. CDR3 sequence: CSARDRGHKGGELFF. The CDR3 region has the DNA TGCAGTGCTAGAGATCGTGGACATAAAGGCGGGGAGCTGTTTTTT. The rearrangement joins TRBV20-1 to TRBJ2-2, with D possibly matching TRBD1 (5 bases). Trimming left V 0 bases short and J 7 bases short, with 15 bases between. CDR1 is DFQATT and CDR2 is SNEGSKA in the germline V gene (reference sequence). This CDR3 contains 15 residues.

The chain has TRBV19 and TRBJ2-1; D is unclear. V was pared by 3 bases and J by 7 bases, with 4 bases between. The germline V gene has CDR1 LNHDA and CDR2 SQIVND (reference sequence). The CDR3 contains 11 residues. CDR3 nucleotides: TGTGCCAGTAGTATTGGAAATGAGCAGTTCTTC. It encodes CASSIGNEQFF.